The 24 T cell receptor beta chains presented below share a single source sample, sequenced in a study. TCRdb re-derived calls from the RT-PCR reads in MiXCR, one entry per CDR3 protein. Among fewer than 800,000 distinct CDR3 sequences, 12% to 15% were seen once, and the ten largest hold just over 3.5%. Sequenced sample: memory CD4+ T cells from blood. The receptors originated from a female donor in good health, serving as a healthy control.

The chain is built from TRBV11-2 and TRBJ1-1, with TRBD1 matching over 8 bases. There are 16 residues in the CDR3. With 6 bases clipped from V and 0 bases from J, the junction kept 9 bases outside the gene matches. In germline, CDR1 is SGHAT, CDR2 FQNNGV. The CDR3 region has the DNA TGTGCCAGCAGACTGGGACAGGTTACAATGAACACTGAAGCTTTCTTT. This encodes CASRLGQVTMNTEAFF.

This clonotype showed up many times. The chain uses TRBV6-2 or TRBV6-3 and TRBJ1-3; the D gene is possibly TRBD1 (5 bases). This CDR3 region has 13 residues. V was pared by 5 bases and J by 0 bases, with 5 bases between. CDR1 and CDR2 (germline): MNHEY, SVGEGT. Here the CDR3 reads CASSGASGNTIYF. The CDR3 bases are TGTGCCAGCAGTGGGGCCTCTGGAAACACCATATATTTT.

This clonotype was observed a few times. V usage is TRBV6-6 and J usage is TRBJ2-7, with D unresolved. The germline V and J ends were trimmed by 6 bases and 2 bases, with 11 bases remaining between them. The CDR3 has 13 residues. Germline V gene data show CDR1 as MNHNY and CDR2 as SVGAGI (reference sequence). The CDR3 loop reads CASRETATYEQYF. The CDR3, as DNA: TGTGCCAGCAGAGAGACCGCAACCTACGAGCAGTACTTC.

In its sample, this clonotype was seen many times. J is TRBJ2-7 and V is TRBV20-1, with D uncertain. CDR1 DFQATT and CDR2 SNEGSKA come from the germline V gene (reference sequence). V was shortened by 0 bases and J by 3 bases, with 12 bases between the two germline ends. This CDR3 region has 14 residues. The CDR3 loop is CSARDLGIRYEQYF. The CDR3 DNA follows: TGCAGTGCTAGAGATCTGGGAATTCGCTACGAGCAGTACTTC.

V gene TRBV12-3 or TRBV12-4 combines with J gene TRBJ2-6; D is undetermined. The germline V and J ends were trimmed by 3 bases and 2 bases, with 5 bases remaining between them. The CDR3 sequence is 14 residues long. The CDR3 DNA sequence: TGTGCCAGCAGTTTTGGGACTGGGGCCAACGTCCTGACTTTC. Encoded protein: CASSFGTGANVLTF.

This clonotype was picked up many times. This chain connects TRBV4-1 to TRBJ2-3; TRBD1 agrees at 7 bases. Germline-derived CDR1 and CDR2 are MGHRA and YSYEKL. V shed 0 bases and J 0 bases; nucleotides not matched to a gene: 3. CDR3 length equals 16 residues. CDR3 nucleotide sequence: TGCGCCAGCAGCCAAGATCGACAGGGCAGCACAGATACGCAGTATTTT. Translating it yields CASSQDRQGSTDTQYF.

This clonotype was counted at least ten times. The chain has TRBV7-8 and TRBJ2-1, with 11 bases matching TRBD2. With 0 bases clipped from V and 1 base from J, the junction kept 5 bases outside the gene matches. Germline CDR1 SGHVS, CDR2 FQNEAQ. The CDR3 contains 18 residues. CDR3 nucleotides: TGTGCCAGCAGCTTAGCCGGGACTAGCGGTCCATCCTACAATGAGCAGTTCTTC. Amino acid sequence: CASSLAGTSGPSYNEQFF.

In its sample, this clonotype was seen a few times. The J gene is TRBJ1-1, the V gene TRBV20-1; D unclear. V dropped 5 bases and J dropped 0 bases, with 13 bases sitting between them. Germline lookup yields CDR1 DFQATT and CDR2 SNEGSKA (reference sequence). The CDR3 covers 14 residues. CDR3: CSAVHMVMNTEAFF. The CDR3 DNA sequence: TGCAGTGCTGTGCACATGGTCATGAACACTGAAGCTTTCTTT.

This chain uses TRBV12-3 or TRBV12-4 with TRBJ2-4; a possible D gene is TRBD2 (6 bases). CDR3 size: 14 residues. The V and J ends lost 1 base and 3 bases respectively, with 7 bases between them. CDR3 bases: TGTGCCAGCAGTTTAGAGACTAGCAAAAACATTCAGTACTTC. As protein: CASSLETSKNIQYF.

This clonotype was picked up a small number of times. The V and J genes are TRBV20-1 and TRBJ1-5; 12 positions agree with TRBD1. The germline gives CDR1 DFQATT, CDR2 SNEGSKA (reference sequence). The V segment lost 3 bases and the J segment 0 bases; nucleotides outside the gene matches: 9. The CDR3 covers 18 residues. The CDR3, as DNA: TGCAGTGCTAGTGACACCGGGACAGGGGGCTCTAGCAATCAGCCCCAGCATTTT. Protein product: CSASDTGTGGSSNQPQHF.

The chain combines TRBV7-2 with TRBJ2-1, with D unclear. Germline assignment: CDR1 SGHTA and CDR2 FQGNSA. The V gene lost 0 bases and the J gene lost 3 bases, with 3 bases spanning the gap. The CDR3 length is 13 residues. The CDR3 region is CASSLAFYNEQFF. The CDR3 coding sequence is TGTGCCAGCAGCTTAGCCTTCTACAATGAGCAGTTCTTC.

The chain has TRBV6-5 and TRBJ2-7, with 7 bases lining up with TRBD1. CDR1 is MNHEY, CDR2 SVGAGI, per germline. The CDR3 runs 14 residues. The V gene end was trimmed by 8 bases and the J gene end by 2 bases; junction bases not matched to a gene: 9. In DNA, the CDR3 is TGTGCCAGCGAGAGTTCCGGGACAGCCTACGAGCAGTACTTC. It is translated as CASESSGTAYEQYF.

A few counts support this clonotype. J is TRBJ1-4 and V is TRBV24-1, with 11 bases lining up with TRBD1. Trimming at V came to 3 bases and at J to 7 bases, leaving 6 bases not matched to a gene. Germline CDR1 KGHDR, CDR2 SFDVKD. This CDR3 contains 16 residues. The CDR3 sequence is CATSDTGQGDSEKLFF. CDR3 sequence (DNA): TGTGCCACCAGTGATACGGGACAGGGGGACAGTGAAAAACTGTTTTTT.

CDR3 in amino acids: CSARQVCVEQFF. The CDR3 nucleotides read TGCAGTGCCAGGCAGGTCTGTGTTGAGCAGTTCTTC. The chain employs TRBV20-1 and TRBJ2-1; no firm D call. CDR1 is DFQATT and CDR2 is SNEGSKA in the germline V gene (reference sequence). This CDR3 has 12 amino acids. V lost 6 bases, J lost 9 bases, and 15 bases lay in between.

The sample holds a few counts of this clonotype. V is TRBV6-5 and J is TRBJ1-3; no reliable D call. The CDR3 extends over 12 amino acids. The V end was cut by 5 bases, the J end by 11 bases, with 13 bases between. Looked up from germline, CDR1 is MNHEY and CDR2 is SVGAGI. The CDR3 DNA reads TGTGCCAGCAGTCCGGGTGGAGGCGCCATATATTTT. Protein: CASSPGGGAIYF.

This clonotype came up a few times. The chain carries TRBV12-3 or TRBV12-4 and TRBJ2-5; the D is unclear. This CDR3 contains 14 residues. With 5 bases removed from V and 4 bases from J, the gap between germline ends came to 14 bases. CDR3 DNA: TGTGCCAGCAGTGGGGTGAGAGCGCGAGAGACCCAGTACTTC. It translates to CASSGVRARETQYF.

V gene TRBV5-4 combines with J gene TRBJ2-4, with D perhaps matching TRBD2 (6 bases). The germline V and J ends were trimmed by 4 bases and 0 bases, with 14 bases remaining between them. Germline lookup yields CDR1 SGHNT and CDR2 YYREEE (reference sequence). This CDR3 spans 16 amino acids. The CDR3 loop reads CASSPGGTLAKNIQYF. The DNA of the CDR3 is TGTGCCAGCAGCCCTGGGGGGACCTTAGCCAAAAACATTCAGTACTTC. Combining the CDR3 with reference TRBV5-4 and TRBJ2-4 gives the whole variable domain ETGVTQSPTHLIKTRGQQVTLRCSSQSGHNTVSWYQQALGQGPQFIFQYYREEENGRGNFPPRFSGLQFPNYSSELNVNALELDDSALYLCASSPGGTLAKNIQYFGAGTRLSVL.

This clonotype was observed a few times. The V and J genes are TRBV12-3 or TRBV12-4 and TRBJ1-4; D remains unclear. CDR3 length equals 13 residues. V lost 5 bases, J lost 8 bases, and 12 bases lay in between. In nucleotides, the CDR3 is TGTGCCAGCAGTAGTCAGATAAAGGAAAAACTGTTTTTT. It yields the protein CASSSQIKEKLFF.

The chain links TRBV5-4 to TRBJ2-5; no firm D call. Looked up from germline, CDR1 is SGHNT and CDR2 is YYREEE (reference sequence). The V end lost 0 bases, the J end lost 1 base, and 7 bases lay between the germline ends. The CDR3 runs to 14 residues. The CDR3 spells CASSLGAFQETQYF. CDR3 sequence (DNA): TGTGCCAGCAGCTTGGGCGCTTTCCAAGAGACCCAGTACTTC. Full variable domain (remainder filled in from reference TRBV5-4 and TRBJ2-5): ETGVTQSPTHLIKTRGQQVTLRCSSQSGHNTVSWYQQALGQGPQFIFQYYREEENGRGNFPPRFSGLQFPNYSSELNVNALELDDSALYLCASSLGAFQETQYFGPGTRLLVL.

This clonotype has ten or more counts. CDR3 DNA sequence: TGTGCCAGCAGCAAGGGGGGGCTAGCGGAATACAATGAGCAGTTCTTC. Protein product: CASSKGGLAEYNEQFF. The chain is built from TRBV11-1 and TRBJ2-1; TRBD2 might be the D (7 bases). There are 16 residues in the CDR3. V was trimmed by 5 bases and J by 4 bases, leaving 18 bases between them. Germline CDR1 reads SGHAT; CDR2 reads FQDESV (reference sequence).

This clonotype was seen many times. The chain carries TRBV4-1 and TRBJ1-2; no clear D. Germline V lookup: CDR1 MGHRA, CDR2 YSYEKL. V was clipped by 0 bases and J by 7 bases, with 15 bases between them. The CDR3 runs 15 residues. For the CDR3, the DNA is TGCGCCAGCAGCCAAGATTGGCGCCCTGAGTTTGGCTACACCTTC. Encoded protein: CASSQDWRPEFGYTF.

This chain links TRBV7-2 with TRBJ1-1; D not certain. The CDR3 runs 13 residues. From germline, CDR1 is SGHTA and CDR2 FQGNSA. V gave up 5 bases and J gave up 3 bases, with 10 bases separating them. CDR3 coding DNA: TGTGCCAGCAGCCGAACGGTGGACACTGAAGCTTTCTTT. It yields the protein CASSRTVDTEAFF. The full variable domain, completed using reference TRBV7-2 and TRBJ1-1, is GAGVSQSPSNKVTEKGKDVELRCDPISGHTALYWYRQSLGQGLEFLIYFQGNSAPDKSGLPSDRFSAERTGGSVSTLTIQRTQQEDSAVYLCASSRTVDTEAFFGQGTRLTVV.

This clonotype was recorded only once. The chain couples TRBV7-2 to TRBJ2-5; 7 nucleotides align to TRBD2. The CDR3 sequence is 15 residues long. The V gene end was trimmed by 7 bases and the J gene end by 3 bases; junction bases not matched to a gene: 11. The germline gives CDR1 SGHTA, CDR2 FQGNSA. DNA of the CDR3: TGTGCCAGCAAATACCCCCTCGGGGGGAAAGAGACCCAGTACTTC. It yields the protein CASKYPLGGKETQYF.

The V gene is TRBV6-6, the J gene TRBJ1-5; 9 bases match TRBD1. Losses at the gene ends were 0 bases for V and 1 base for J; bases not matched to a gene: 4. The CDR3 length is 17 residues. Germline assignment: CDR1 MNHNY and CDR2 SVGAGI (reference sequence). As DNA, the CDR3 is TGTGCCAGCAGTTACTCGAAAACAGGGGGCAGCAATCAGCCCCAGCATTTT. Translation gives CASSYSKTGGSNQPQHF.